This T cell receptor beta chain was observed in a study of blood T cell repertoires in COVID-19. The germline CDR1 and CDR2 sequences are SGHVS and FQNEAQ. V shed 4 bases and J 16 bases; nucleotides not matched to a gene: 4. The CDR3 sequence is 12 residues long. Original processing notes: Amplification with reference gene primers provided the estimates of nucleated cell counts. Produced via immunoSEQ multiplex PCR; TCRdb's table is partial and in-frame only. V and J calls and clone size follow that table, whereas D and trimming were derived from the DNA. The sample carries 75,000 to 95,000 clones, 80% to 90% recorded once. This clone was recorded a few times.

The TCR comes from a man aged 45 to 65 with active COVID-19. The J gene is TRBJ1-4, the V gene TRBV7-8, with 12 bases aligning to TRBD1. Sequenced input: peripheral blood. The CDR3 reads CASSSGQGARFF. CDR3 DNA sequence: TGTGCCAGCAGCTCGGGACAGGGGGCGCGGTTTTTT.